This is a list of T cell receptor beta chains from one sample in a study of shared clonotypes between healthy human individuals. The protocol was immunoSEQ multiplex PCR, while the TCRdb copy is restricted to in-frame clones and leaves out a portion. The top ten clones hold approximately 0.33% of a sample with about 580,000 clones, roughly 98% of them seen once. Input material: naive CD8+ T cells sorted from blood. The receptors were sampled from a man aged 25-45 years in good health. Both conserved end residues are part of each CDR3. The D gene is left open where the match is weak. Clone size is stated in some rows and not others, as once, few, many or a class when expanded.

TRBV5-1	NA	TRBJ1-1	NA	CASSLLGAEAFF	TGCGCCAGCAGCTTGTTGGGGGCTGAAGCTTTCTTT
TRBV9	NA	TRBJ2-1	NA	CASSVGQGRASEQFF	TGTGCCAGCAGCGTAGGTCAGGGCAGGGCCAGTGAGCAGTTCTTC
TRBV6-5	NA	TRBJ2-5	NA	CASSTGTEQETQYF	TGTGCCAGCAGTACCGGGACGGAACAAGAGACCCAGTACTTC
TRBV11-2	NA	TRBJ2-5	TRBD2	CASSLERGRARETQYF	TGTGCCAGCAGCTTAGAGCGCGGGAGGGCCCGAGAGACCCAGTACTTC
TRBV13	NA	TRBJ1-2	NA	CASSLRAELGYGYTF	TGTGCCAGCAGCTTAAGGGCCGAGTTGGGCTATGGCTACACCTTC
TRBV5-1	NA	TRBJ2-1	NA	CARRGKGSYYLQYEQFF	TGCGCCAGGCGGGGAAAGGGATCTTATTACCTACAATATGAGCAGTTCTTC
TRBV5-6	NA	TRBJ2-7	NA	CASSLSAGPYEQYF	TGTGCCAGCAGCTTGTCGGCGGGCCCCTACGAGCAGTACTTC
TRBV27	NA	TRBJ2-1	TRBD2	CASSASGRYNEQFF	TGTGCCAGCAGTGCTAGCGGGAGGTACAATGAGCAGTTCTTC
TRBV27	NA	TRBJ1-5	NA	CASSLGAGEDQPQHF	TGTGCCAGCAGTTTAGGGGCAGGGGAGGATCAGCCCCAGCATTTT
TRBV5-6	NA	TRBJ2-5	NA	CASSSGGAHGTQYF	TGTGCCAGCAGCTCTGGGGGGGCCCACGGGACCCAGTACTTC
TRBV4-3	NA	TRBJ2-7	TRBD2	CASSQDPSGVSYEQYF	TGCGCCAGCAGCCAAGATCCCAGCGGGGTCTCCTACGAGCAGTACTTC
TRBV7-9	NA	TRBJ2-1	NA	CASSPDFNEQFF	TGTGCCAGCAGCCCGGACTTCAATGAGCAGTTCTTC
TRBV4-1	NA	TRBJ2-7	TRBD1	CASSAGTGPYEQYF	TGCGCCAGCAGCGCCGGGACAGGGCCCTACGAGCAGTACTTC
TRBV28	NA	TRBJ2-7	TRBD1	CASSLGPDRVSHEQYF	TGTGCCAGCAGTTTAGGGCCCGACAGGGTGTCTCACGAGCAGTACTTC
TRBV5-4	NA	TRBJ2-3	TRBD2	CASASGPSTDTQYF	TGTGCCAGCGCTAGCGGCCCTAGCACAGATACGCAGTATTTT
TRBV11-2	NA	TRBJ1-3	NA	CASSPPDITSGNTIYF	TGTGCCAGCAGCCCGCCGGACATAACCTCTGGAAACACCATATATTTT
TRBV27	NA	TRBJ1-2	NA	CASGGRGNYGYTF	TGTGCCAGCGGTGGCAGGGGAAACTATGGCTACACCTTC
TRBV29-1	NA	TRBJ2-7	NA	CSVELDYYYEQYF	TGCAGCGTTGAATTGGACTATTACTACGAGCAGTACTTC
TRBV9	NA	TRBJ1-1	NA	CASSGVLGGNPEAFF	TGTGCCAGCAGCGGCGTATTAGGGGGAAATCCTGAAGCTTTCTTT
TRBV28	NA	TRBJ2-5	TRBD1	CASSHRQGAETQYF	TGTGCCAGCAGTCACCGACAGGGTGCAGAGACCCAGTACTTC
TRBV28	NA	TRBJ2-7	TRBD2	CASSSLAGANEQYF	TGTGCCAGCAGTTCACTAGCGGGAGCCAACGAGCAGTACTTC
TRBV13	few	TRBJ1-1	NA	CASSWVGTEAFF	TGTGCCAGCAGCTGGGTGGGGACTGAAGCTTTCTTT
TRBV27	NA	TRBJ2-7	NA	CASSLLRTSEQYF	TGTGCCAGCAGTTTATTAAGGACGAGCGAGCAGTACTTC
TRBV7-9	NA	TRBJ2-7	NA	CASSLGDTYEQYF	TGTGCCAGCAGCTTAGGGGATACCTACGAGCAGTACTTC
TRBV11-2	NA	TRBJ2-1	NA	CASSSFLNEQFF	TGTGCCAGCAGCTCGTTCCTCAATGAGCAGTTCTTC
TRBV27	NA	TRBJ1-1	TRBD1	CASTIAAGGNEAFF	TGTGCCAGCACCATCGCGGCAGGGGGCAATGAAGCTTTCTTT
TRBV11-1	NA	TRBJ2-3	NA	CASADLNTDTQYF	TGTGCCAGCGCAGATTTAAACACAGATACGCAGTATTTT
TRBV2	once	TRBJ2-1	NA	CASRVAYNEQFF	TGTGCCAGCAGAGTTGCCTACAATGAGCAGTTCTTC
TRBV5-6	NA	TRBJ2-5	TRBD1	CASSRDRGGEETQYF	TGTGCCAGCAGTCGAGACAGGGGGGGCGAAGAGACCCAGTACTTC
TRBV18	NA	TRBJ1-2	NA	CASSPGQAHYGYTF	TGTGCCAGCTCACCGGGACAAGCCCACTATGGCTACACCTTC
TRBV5-5	once	TRBJ2-7	NA	CASSWDISYEQYF	TGTGCCAGCAGCTGGGACATCTCCTACGAGCAGTACTTC
TRBV27	NA	TRBJ2-3	NA	CASRTADRNRGDTQYF	TGTGCCAGCAGGACCGCGGACAGAAATCGTGGAGATACGCAGTATTTT
TRBV7-9	NA	TRBJ2-7	TRBD1	CASSTSTGFSSYEQYF	TGTGCCAGCAGCACCTCGACAGGGTTCAGCTCCTACGAGCAGTACTTC
TRBV9	NA	TRBJ2-3	TRBD2	CASSGASLAPYTDTQYF	TGTGCCAGCAGCGGAGCGTCACTAGCGCCGTACACAGATACGCAGTATTTT
TRBV25-1	NA	TRBJ2-7	TRBD2	CASRPGLDEQYF	TGTGCCAGCAGACCGGGACTAGACGAGCAGTACTTC
TRBV7-9	NA	TRBJ2-5	TRBD2	CASTYNLLAGSQETQYF	TGTGCCAGCACCTATAACTTGCTAGCGGGCTCTCAAGAGACCCAGTACTTC
TRBV11-2	NA	TRBJ1-2	NA	CASSLVGRLYGYTF	TGTGCCAGCAGCTTAGTCGGCAGGCTCTATGGCTACACCTTC
TRBV7-9	once	TRBJ1-3	NA	CASSTFDLSGNTIYF	TGTGCCAGCAGCACATTCGACCTCTCTGGAAACACCATATATTTT
TRBV4-3	NA	TRBJ2-7	NA	CASSLRDSSYEQYF	TGCGCCAGCAGCCTGCGGGACTCGTCCTACGAGCAGTACTTC
TRBV4-1	NA	TRBJ1-2	NA	CASSQDPGSGYTF	TGCGCCAGCAGCCAAGATCCGGGGTCGGGCTACACCTTC
TRBV29-1	NA	TRBJ2-3	NA	CSVRTALDTQYF	TGCAGCGTTCGGACTGCCCTGGATACGCAGTATTTT